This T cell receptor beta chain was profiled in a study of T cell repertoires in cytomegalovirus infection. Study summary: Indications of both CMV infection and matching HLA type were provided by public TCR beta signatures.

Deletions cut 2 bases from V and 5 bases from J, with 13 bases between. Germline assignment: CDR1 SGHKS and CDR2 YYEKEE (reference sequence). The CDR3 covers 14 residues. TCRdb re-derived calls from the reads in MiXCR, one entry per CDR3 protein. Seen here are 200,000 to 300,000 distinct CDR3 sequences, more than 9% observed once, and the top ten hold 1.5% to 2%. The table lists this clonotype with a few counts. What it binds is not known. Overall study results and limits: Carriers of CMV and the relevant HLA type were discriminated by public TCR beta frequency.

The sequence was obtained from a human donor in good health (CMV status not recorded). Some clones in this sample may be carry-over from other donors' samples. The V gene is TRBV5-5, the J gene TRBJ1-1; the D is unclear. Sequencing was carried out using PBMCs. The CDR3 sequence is CASSFYSGDTEAFF. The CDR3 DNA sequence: TGTGCCAGCAGCTTTTATTCCGGGGATACTGAAGCTTTCTTT.